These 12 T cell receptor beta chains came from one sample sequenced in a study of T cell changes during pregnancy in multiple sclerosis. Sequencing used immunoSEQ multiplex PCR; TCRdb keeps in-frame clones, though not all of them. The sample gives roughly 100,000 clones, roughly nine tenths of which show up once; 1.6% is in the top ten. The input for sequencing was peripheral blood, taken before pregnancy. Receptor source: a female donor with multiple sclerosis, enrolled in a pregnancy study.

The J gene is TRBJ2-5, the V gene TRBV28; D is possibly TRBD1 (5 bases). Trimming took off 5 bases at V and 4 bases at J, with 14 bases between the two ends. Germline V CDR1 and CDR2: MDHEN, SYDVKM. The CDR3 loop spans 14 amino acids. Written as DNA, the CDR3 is TGTGCCAGCAGTCGTCTCGACAGTCCAGAGACCCAGTACTTC. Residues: CASSRLDSPETQYF.

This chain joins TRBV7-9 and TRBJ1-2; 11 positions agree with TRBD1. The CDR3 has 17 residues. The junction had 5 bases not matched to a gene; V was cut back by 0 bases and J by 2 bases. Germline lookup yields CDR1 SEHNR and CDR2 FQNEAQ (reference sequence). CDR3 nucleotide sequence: TGTGCCAGCAGCTTAGCAGCCCGGACAGGGGGCAACTATGGCTACACCTTC. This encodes CASSLAARTGGNYGYTF.

The CDR3 protein is CASSATGYQETQYF. The DNA for the CDR3 is TGTGCCAGCAGTGCAACAGGTTACCAAGAGACCCAGTACTTC. This chain joins TRBV2 and TRBJ2-5; the D gene is possibly TRBD1 (5 bases). This CDR3 is built from 14 residues. The germline gives CDR1 SNHLY, CDR2 FYNNEI. Trimming took off 4 bases at V and 0 bases at J, with 9 bases between the two ends.

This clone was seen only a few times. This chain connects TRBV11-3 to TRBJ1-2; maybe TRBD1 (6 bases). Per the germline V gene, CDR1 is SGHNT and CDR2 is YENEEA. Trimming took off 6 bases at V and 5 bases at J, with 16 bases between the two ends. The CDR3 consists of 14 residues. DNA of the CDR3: TGTGCCAGCAGTGCAGTAGGGGGAAGTTATGGCTACACCTTC. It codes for CASSAVGGSYGYTF.

DNA for the CDR3: TGTGCCAGCAGTGAAAGGGACAGGTCCACAGATACGCAGTATTTT. Translation: CASSERDRSTDTQYF. The V gene is TRBV6-1, the J gene TRBJ2-3; 8 bases map to TRBD1. The CDR3 is made up of 15 amino acids. V lost 2 bases, J lost 2 bases, and 3 bases stayed unmatched. Germline CDR1 reads MNHNS; CDR2 reads SASEGT.

As DNA, the CDR3 is TGTGCCAGCAGCGACACCAGACAGATCTTCACCGGGGAGCTGTTTTTT. Residues: CASSDTRQIFTGELFF. This sequence joins TRBV9 and TRBJ2-2, with TRBD1 as a possible D gene (5 bases). Trimming removed 3 bases from V and 4 bases from J, with 16 bases in between. The germline V gene encodes CDR1 SGDLS and CDR2 YYNGEE. The CDR3 covers 16 residues.

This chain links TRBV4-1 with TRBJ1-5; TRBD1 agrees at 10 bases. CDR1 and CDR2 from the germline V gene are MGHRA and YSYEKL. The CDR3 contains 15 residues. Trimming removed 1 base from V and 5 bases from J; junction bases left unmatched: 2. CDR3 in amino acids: CASSQVDRGDQPQHF. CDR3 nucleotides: TGCGCCAGCAGCCAAGTGGACAGGGGGGATCAGCCCCAGCATTTT.

The CDR3 region is CASSGWDTDNYGYTF. DNA of the CDR3: TGTGCCAGCAGCGGTTGGGACACCGATAACTATGGCTACACCTTC. This chain joins TRBV9 and TRBJ1-2; D perhaps matches TRBD1 (6 bases). The germline V gene encodes CDR1 SGDLS and CDR2 YYNGEE. This CDR3 is 15 amino acids long. The V gene lost 3 bases and the J gene lost 1 base, with 13 bases spanning the gap.

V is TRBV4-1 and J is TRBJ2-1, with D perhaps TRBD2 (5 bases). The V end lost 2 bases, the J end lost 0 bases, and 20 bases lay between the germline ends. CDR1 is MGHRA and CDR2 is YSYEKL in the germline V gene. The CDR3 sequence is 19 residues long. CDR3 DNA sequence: TGCGCCAGCAGCCAACTCCTGTTCGGTTTAGGGAGCTCCTACAATGAGCAGTTCTTC. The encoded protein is CASSQLLFGLGSSYNEQFF.

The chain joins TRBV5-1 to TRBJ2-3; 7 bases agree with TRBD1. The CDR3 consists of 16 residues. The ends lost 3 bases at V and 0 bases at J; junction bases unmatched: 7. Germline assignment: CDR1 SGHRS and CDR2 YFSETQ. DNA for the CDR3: TGCGCCAGCAGCTCCAAACCGACAGGGAGCACAGATACGCAGTATTTT. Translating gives CASSSKPTGSTDTQYF.

In DNA form, the CDR3 reads TGTGCCAGCAGCTTTTCCCGGGACAGTATTTCCTACGAGCAGTACTTC. Amino acid sequence: CASSFSRDSISYEQYF. The V and J genes are TRBV11-2 and TRBJ2-7, with 7 bases aligning to TRBD1. The V and J ends lost 3 bases and 1 base, in that order; junction bases with no gene match: 9. The CDR3 has 16 residues. The germline V gene has CDR1 SGHAT and CDR2 FQNNGV.

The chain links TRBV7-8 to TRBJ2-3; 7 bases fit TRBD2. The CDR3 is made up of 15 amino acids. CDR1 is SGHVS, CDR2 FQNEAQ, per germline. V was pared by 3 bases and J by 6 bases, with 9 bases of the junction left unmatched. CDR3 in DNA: TGTGCCAGCAGCTTGCAGACTAGCCTTCTCGATACGCAGTATTTT. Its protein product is CASSLQTSLLDTQYF.